This TCR beta chain was sequenced for a study of yellow fever vaccine responses in identical twins. TCRdb re-derived calls from the RT-PCR reads in MiXCR, one entry per CDR3 protein. The sample comprises approximately 32,000 distinct CDR3 sequences, approximately 54% of which are singletons, and about 4.5% rests with the top ten. This CDR3 spans 17 amino acids. The V segment lost 0 bases and the J segment 8 bases; nucleotides outside the gene matches: 12. CDR1 and CDR2 (germline): SGHTA, FQGTGA. General study findings and limits: The T cell response to vaccination in identical twins was reportedly partly convergent and partly personalized.

As regards this clonotype: Antigen unknown.

This TCR derives from a woman aged 18-30 years who received the yellow fever vaccine. The chain recombines TRBV7-3 with TRBJ1-4; the match to TRBD1 covers 7 bases. Sequencing was performed on T cells from blood (PBMCs), unsorted or a sorted subset (not recorded which), taken before or after yellow fever vaccination (not recorded which). The chain's CDR3 is CASSLTLPGQAKEKLFF. The CDR3 bases are TGTGCCAGCAGCTTAACCCTCCCCGGACAGGCGAAGGAAAAACTGTTTTTT.